This T cell receptor (beta chain) derives from a study of blood T cell repertoires in COVID-19 (dated by TCRdb to the early 2020s). With regard to the full study: Collaborator samples came from the United States, Italy and Spain and covered acute and convalescent phases of COVID-19. The material from the prospective study consisted of cDNA or gDNA derived from T cells, B-cell-depleted T cells, or PBMCs. The dataset comprised deeply sampled blood TCRbeta repertoires from subjects exposed to, actively infected with, or recovered from COVID-19. The repertoires were released in a freely available public database intended as a resource for research on the immune response to SARS-CoV-2. Samples were obtained from the ongoing ImmuneRACE study (first 160 participants) and from 1,200 or so subjects provided by 6 global collaborators. Where HLA class I and class II types were available, the types were taken from metadata supplied by the sample provider, not from assay-based typing. Nearly every sample came with metadata listing a de-identified subject ID, COVID-19 status, age in years and sex.

TCRbeta CDR3 regions were amplified from genomic DNA using the immunoSEQ Assay, a bias-controlled multiplex PCR. From the authors' description of their analysis: The number of nucleated cells in each sample was estimated by amplification of reference gene primers within the assay. To quantify the absolute abundance of each unique TCRbeta CDR3 rearrangement, sequence reads were collapsed and filtered. Productive Simpson clonality was computed per sample as the square root of Simpson's diversity index over productive rearrangements. This is the immuneACCESS table as TCRdb keeps it, with only in-frame sequences that have V and J called. A part of the clones is gone; compared with another copy, unresolved V genes explain less than half, and the rest is unexplained. V and J calls and clone size are copied from that table; D and trimming were computed from the DNA. The sample table lists approximately 150,000 clones, approximately 86% of them with a count of one. The ten top clones hold more than 1.5% of the sample.

What the research found in general, with its limitations: How much clinical and demographic metadata was included differed by source and by participant, and the metadata was provided uncurated.

Regarding this clone: No antigen is known for it. No qualities accompany the bases; no much larger clone lies one base away.

Whole blood was collected in K2EDTA tubes by collaborating institutions according to the institutions' own protocols. For TCRbeta analysis, collaborator samples were shipped as frozen whole blood, as isolated PBMCs, or as DNA extracted from either sample type. V and J are truncated by 5 bases and 6 bases respectively, leaving an intervening sequence of 17 bases. The cysteine opens and the phenylalanine closes a CDR3 of 15 amino acids. The CDR3 DNA has 45 bases and is translated from base 1. The germline V gene yields SGHTA for CDR1 and FQGNSA for CDR2. The sequence is built from TRBV7-2 and TRBJ1-5; a tentative D match to TRBD1 spans 6 bases. Sequenced input: peripheral blood. This TCR derives from a woman aged 55-75 years with acute or convalescent COVID-19. CDR3 sequence: CASSPTTGPFQPQHF. The bases read TGTGCCAGCAGCCCCACGACAGGACCCTTTCAGCCCCAGCATTTT. The full variable domain, completed from the reference TRBV7-2 and TRBJ1-5 proteins outside the CDR3, reads GAGVSQSPSNKVTEKGKDVELRCDPISGHTALYWYRQSLGQGLEFLIYFQGNSAPDKSGLPSDRFSAERTGGSVSTLTIQRTQQEDSAVYLCASSPTTGPFQPQHFGDGTRLSIL.